This T cell receptor beta chain is drawn from a study of tumor-infiltrating lymphocytes in primary liver carcinoma. With 5 bases clipped from V and 4 bases from J, the junction kept 8 bases outside the gene matches. CDR1 SGHAT and CDR2 FQDESV come from the germline V gene (reference sequence). The CDR3 runs 15 residues. Germline DNA was also extracted, while the blood RNA originated from unsorted whole blood. Note on this clonotype: This likely comes from a read error, as the CDR3 has no conserved phenylalanine or tryptophan at its end.

With a constant-region primer, TCR beta cDNA was made from 450 to 550 ng of total RNA. Modified slightly, ARM-PCR produced TCR beta libraries over three nested multiplex PCR rounds. Each of the first two PCR rounds ran approximately 11 cycles with TRBV1-TRBV30 forward and C-beta reverse primers. A single record per CDR3 protein comes from TCRdb applying MiXCR to the multiplex PCR reads. Of just over 300,000 distinct CDR3 sequences listed, around three fifths are singletons. The chain employs TRBV11-1 and TRBJ2-4; 7 nucleotides agree with TRBD1. The sequencing input was peripheral blood. The sequence came from a woman in her thirties with primary liver carcinoma and hepatitis B virus infection. CDR3 bases: TGTGCCAGCAGCCCTGACTTGGGACAGAAAAACATTCAGTACTAC. Protein: CASSPDLGQKNIQYY.